This T cell receptor (beta chain) was identified in a study of blood T cell repertoires in COVID-19. Study details: Donors in Cohort 3 who had recovered were those with two negative PCRs, healthcare professional clearance, or resolution of their symptoms. Sites in the United States, Italy and Spain provided acute and convalescent COVID-19 samples.

V lost 3 bases and J 8 bases, leaving 10 bases between the germline ends. The CDR3 is 13 residues long. Assay: immunoSEQ multiplex PCR; the TCRdb copy retains only in-frame clones and omits some. The table lists roughly 160,000 clones, 70% to 85% of them singletons, with around 17% in the top ten. Across 20 to 25 US areas, participants ranged in age from 18 to 89 years. This TCR was recovered from a woman between 70 and 85 years old in a cohort exposed to, infected with or recovered from COVID-19 (not recorded which). The chain has TRBV12-3 or TRBV12-4 and TRBJ1-4; no clear D. Sequenced sample: PBMCs or T cells enriched from blood (not recorded which). The CDR3 DNA reads as TGTGCCAGCAGTTTTTGGGAGTTAGAAAAACTGTTTTTT. Protein: CASSFWELEKLFF.